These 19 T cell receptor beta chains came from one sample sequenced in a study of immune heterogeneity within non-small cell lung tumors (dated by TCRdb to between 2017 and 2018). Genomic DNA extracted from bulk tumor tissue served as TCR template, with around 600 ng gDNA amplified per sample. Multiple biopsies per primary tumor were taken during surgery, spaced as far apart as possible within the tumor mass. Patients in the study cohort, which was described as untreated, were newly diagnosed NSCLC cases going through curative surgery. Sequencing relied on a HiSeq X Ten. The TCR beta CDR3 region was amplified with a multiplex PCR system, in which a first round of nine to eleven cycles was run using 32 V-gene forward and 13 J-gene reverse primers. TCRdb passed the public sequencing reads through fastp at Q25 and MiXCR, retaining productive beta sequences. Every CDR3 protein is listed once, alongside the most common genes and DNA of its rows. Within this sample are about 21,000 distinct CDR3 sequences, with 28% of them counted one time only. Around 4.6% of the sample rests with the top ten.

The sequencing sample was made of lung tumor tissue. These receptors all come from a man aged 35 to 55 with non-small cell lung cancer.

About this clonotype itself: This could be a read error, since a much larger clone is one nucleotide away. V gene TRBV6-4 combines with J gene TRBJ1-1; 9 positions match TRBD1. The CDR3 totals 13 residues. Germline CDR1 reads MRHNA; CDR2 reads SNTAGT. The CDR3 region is CDSSANRGQEAFF. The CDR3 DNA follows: TGTGACAGCAGTGCTAACAGGGGGCAAGAAGCTTTCTTT.

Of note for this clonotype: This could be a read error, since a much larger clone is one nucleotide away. The CDR3 nucleotides are TGTGCCAGTAGTCGTCAGGACAGACAAGAGACCCAGTACTTC. Translation: CASSRQDRQETQYF. The chain carries TRBV19 and TRBJ2-5; D perhaps matches TRBD1 (6 bases). The CDR3 contains 14 residues. Germline CDR1 and CDR2: LNHDA and SQIVND (reference sequence). Trimming left V 5 bases short and J 2 bases short, with 12 bases between.

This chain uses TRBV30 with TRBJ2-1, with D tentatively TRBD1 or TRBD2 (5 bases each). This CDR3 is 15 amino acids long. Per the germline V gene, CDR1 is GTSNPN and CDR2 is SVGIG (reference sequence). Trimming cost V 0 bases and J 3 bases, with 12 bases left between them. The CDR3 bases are TGTGCCTGGAGTGTTGGGGACCCGATCTACAATGAGCAGTTCTTC. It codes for CAWSVGDPIYNEQFF.

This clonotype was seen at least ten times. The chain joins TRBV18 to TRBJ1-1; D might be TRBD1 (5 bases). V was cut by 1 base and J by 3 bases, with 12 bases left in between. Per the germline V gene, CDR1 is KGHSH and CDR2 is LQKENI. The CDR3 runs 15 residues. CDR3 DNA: TGTGCCAGCTCACCACAGGCAGGGTTGGACACTGAAGCTTTCTTT. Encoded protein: CASSPQAGLDTEAFF.

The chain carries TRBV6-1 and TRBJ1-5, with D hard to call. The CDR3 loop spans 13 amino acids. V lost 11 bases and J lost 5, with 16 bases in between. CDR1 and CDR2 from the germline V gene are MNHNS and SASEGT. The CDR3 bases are TGTGCCGTTGGGTCTACCCAATATCAGCCCCAGCATTTT. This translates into CAVGSTQYQPQHF.

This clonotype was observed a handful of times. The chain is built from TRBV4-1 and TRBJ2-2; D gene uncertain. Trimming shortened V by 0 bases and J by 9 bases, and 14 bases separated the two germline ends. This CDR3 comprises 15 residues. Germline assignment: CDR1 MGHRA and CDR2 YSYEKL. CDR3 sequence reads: CASSQDQTVPRELFF. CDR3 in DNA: TGCGCCAGCAGCCAAGATCAAACGGTCCCGAGGGAGCTGTTTTTT.

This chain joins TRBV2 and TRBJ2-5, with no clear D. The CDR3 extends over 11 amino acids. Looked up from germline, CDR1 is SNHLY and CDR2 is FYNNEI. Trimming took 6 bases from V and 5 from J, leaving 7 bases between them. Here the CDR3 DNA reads TGTGCCAGCAGCACGACGGAGACCCAGTACTTC. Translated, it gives CASSTTETQYF.

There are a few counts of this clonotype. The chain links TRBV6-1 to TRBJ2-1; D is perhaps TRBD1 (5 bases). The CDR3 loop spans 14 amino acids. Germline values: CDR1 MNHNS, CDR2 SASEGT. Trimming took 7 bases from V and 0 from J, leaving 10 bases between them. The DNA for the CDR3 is TGTGCCAGCATTGACAGCAGCTCCTACAATGAGCAGTTCTTC. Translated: CASIDSSSYNEQFF.

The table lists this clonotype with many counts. CDR3 region: CASNGGQLNTEAFF. The CDR3 DNA follows: TGTGCCAGCAATGGCGGGCAGTTGAACACTGAAGCTTTCTTT. The chain recombines TRBV28 with TRBJ1-1, with D unresolved. CDR3 length: 14 amino acids. V lost 7 bases to trimming and J lost 0 bases, with 12 bases between them. In germline, CDR1 is MDHEN, CDR2 SYDVKM. The full variable domain, completed using reference TRBV28 and TRBJ1-1, is DVKVTQSSRYLVKRTGEKVFLECVQDMDHENMFWYRQDPGLGLRLIYFSYDVKMKEKGDIPEGYSVSREKKERFSLILESASTNQTSMYLCASNGGQLNTEAFFGQGTRLTVV.

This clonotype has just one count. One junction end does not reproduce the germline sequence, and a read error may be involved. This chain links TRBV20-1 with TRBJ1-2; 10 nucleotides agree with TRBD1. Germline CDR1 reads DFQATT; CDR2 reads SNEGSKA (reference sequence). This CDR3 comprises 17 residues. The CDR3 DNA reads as TGCAGTGCTAGAGATCCCCCGACAGGGGGCGCTAACTATGGCTGCACCTTC. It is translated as CSARDPPTGGANYGCTF.

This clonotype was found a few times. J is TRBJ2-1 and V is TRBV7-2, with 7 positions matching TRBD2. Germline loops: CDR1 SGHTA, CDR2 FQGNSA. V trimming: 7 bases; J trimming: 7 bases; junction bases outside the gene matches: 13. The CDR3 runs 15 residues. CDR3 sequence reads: CASTLPGGRGNEQFF. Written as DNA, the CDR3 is TGTGCCAGCACCCTCCCCGGCGGGAGAGGAAATGAGCAGTTCTTC.

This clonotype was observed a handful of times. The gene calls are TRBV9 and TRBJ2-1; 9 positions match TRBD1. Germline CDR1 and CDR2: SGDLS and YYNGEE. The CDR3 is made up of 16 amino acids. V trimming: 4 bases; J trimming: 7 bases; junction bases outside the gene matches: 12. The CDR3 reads CASSKSGTGLLNEQFF. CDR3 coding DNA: TGTGCCAGCAGCAAGTCCGGGACAGGGTTATTAAATGAGCAGTTCTTC.

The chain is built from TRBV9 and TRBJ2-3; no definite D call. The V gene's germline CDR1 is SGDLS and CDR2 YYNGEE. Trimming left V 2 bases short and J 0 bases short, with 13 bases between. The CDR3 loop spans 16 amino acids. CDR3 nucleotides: TGTGCCAGCAGCGTGGAACCTTATCTTAGCACAGATACGCAGTATTTT. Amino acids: CASSVEPYLSTDTQYF.

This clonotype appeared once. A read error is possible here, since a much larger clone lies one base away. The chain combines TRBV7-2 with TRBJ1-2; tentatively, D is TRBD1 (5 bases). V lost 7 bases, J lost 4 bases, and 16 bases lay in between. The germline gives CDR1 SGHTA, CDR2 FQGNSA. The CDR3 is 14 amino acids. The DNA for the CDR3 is TGTGCCAGCAACCGTAACAGGAGCCCCTATGGCTACACCTTC. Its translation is CASNRNRSPYGYTF.

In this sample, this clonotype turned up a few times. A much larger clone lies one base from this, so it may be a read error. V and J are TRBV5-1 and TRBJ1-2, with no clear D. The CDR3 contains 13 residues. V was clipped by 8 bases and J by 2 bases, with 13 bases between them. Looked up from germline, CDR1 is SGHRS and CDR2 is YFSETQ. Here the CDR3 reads CARTLGLNYGYTF. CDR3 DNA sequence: TGCGCCAGAACTCTTGGACTAAACTATGGCTACACCTTC.

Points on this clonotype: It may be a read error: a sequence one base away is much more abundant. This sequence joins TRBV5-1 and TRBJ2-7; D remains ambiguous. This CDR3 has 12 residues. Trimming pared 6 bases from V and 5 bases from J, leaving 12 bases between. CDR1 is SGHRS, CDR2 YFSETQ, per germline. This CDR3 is CASIFGHHEQYF. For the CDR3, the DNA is TGCGCCAGCATCTTCGGGCACCACGAGCAGTACTTC.

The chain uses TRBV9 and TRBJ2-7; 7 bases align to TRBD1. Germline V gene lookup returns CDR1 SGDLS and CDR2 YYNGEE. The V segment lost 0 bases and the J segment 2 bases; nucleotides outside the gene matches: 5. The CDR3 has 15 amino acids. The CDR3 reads CASSVAFGTAYEQYF. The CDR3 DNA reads TGTGCCAGCAGCGTAGCTTTTGGGACAGCCTACGAGCAGTACTTC.

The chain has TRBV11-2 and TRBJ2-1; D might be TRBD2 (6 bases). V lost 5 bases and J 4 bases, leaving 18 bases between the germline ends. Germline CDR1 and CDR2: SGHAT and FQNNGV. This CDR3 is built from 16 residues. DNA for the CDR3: TGTGCCAGCAGCCCGCGGCACGGGAGTTTGTACAATGAGCAGTTCTTC. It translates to CASSPRHGSLYNEQFF. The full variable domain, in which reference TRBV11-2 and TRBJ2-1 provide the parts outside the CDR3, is EAGVAQSPRYKIIEKRQSVAFWCNPISGHATLYWYQQILGQGPKLLIQFQNNGVVDDSQLPKDRFSAERLKGVDSTLKIQPAKLEDSAVYLCASSPRHGSLYNEQFFGPGTRLTVL.

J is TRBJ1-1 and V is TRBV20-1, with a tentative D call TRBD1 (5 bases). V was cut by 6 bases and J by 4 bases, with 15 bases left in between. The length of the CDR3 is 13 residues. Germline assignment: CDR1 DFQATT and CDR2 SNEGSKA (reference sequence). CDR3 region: CSAIKGAGTEAFF. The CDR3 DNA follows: TGCAGTGCCATTAAAGGGGCGGGCACTGAAGCTTTCTTT.